This entry lists 22 T cell receptor beta chains sequenced from one sample in a study of follicular helper T cells after annual influenza vaccination (dated by TCRdb to about 2017). The time point label here, explained by the study, means: 2015-2016 season, pre-vaccination. The protocol used for the library was the immunoSEQ multiplex PCR assay. TCRdb re-hosts the immuneACCESS table, in-frame sequences only. Its copies lack some clones; in the studies checked, an unresolved V gene accounts for under half of them, and the cause for the rest is not known. The sample table holds about 5,600 clones, of which roughly 85% were seen once. Around 0.71% of the sample lies in the top ten. Here the sequenced sample was CXCR5- memory CD4+ T cells sorted from blood, taken on the day of influenza vaccination. The cell subset or site label on this specimen signifies: CXCR5- memory CD4 T cells. The receptors come from an adult who received the influenza vaccine.

The sample holds a few counts of this clone. The chain links TRBV5-1 to TRBJ1-5, with D hard to call. The CDR3 runs 15 residues. V was shortened by 4 bases and J by 0 bases, with 11 bases between the two germline ends. The germline gives CDR1 SGHRS, CDR2 YFSETQ. The CDR3 nucleotides read TGCGCCAGCAGCCCCGTCGGGGATAGCAATCAGCCCCAGCATTTT. Translating it yields CASSPVGDSNQPQHF.

Note on this clone: One junction end disagrees with the germline gene, perhaps due to a read error. V usage is TRBV7-9 and J usage is TRBJ1-1; D call uncertain. The V gene's germline CDR1 is SEHNR and CDR2 FQNEAQ (reference sequence). The CDR3 spans 13 residues. The CDR3 spells CASCFDSNTEAFF. CDR3 coding DNA: TGTGCCAGCTGCTTTGACTCGAACACTGAAGCTTTCTTT.

The chain links TRBV27 to TRBJ2-3; 9 nucleotides align to TRBD1. The germline CDR1 and CDR2 sequences are MNHEY and SMNVEV (reference sequence). The length of the CDR3 is 16 residues. V dropped 6 bases and J dropped 3; count of bases not matched to a gene: 10. The CDR3 region is CASRRSGTGKTDTQYF. CDR3 DNA sequence: TGTGCCAGCAGACGATCCGGGACAGGGAAGACAGATACGCAGTATTTT.

This clone appeared a few times. In DNA form, the CDR3 reads TGTGCCAGCAGTTATAAGGGGGGAAATTCACCCCTCCACTTT. Translating gives CASSYKGGNSPLHF. The chain is built from TRBV6-5 and TRBJ1-6; D may be TRBD1 (6 bases). The germline V and J ends were trimmed by 3 bases and 7 bases, with 10 bases remaining between them. Looked up from germline, CDR1 is MNHEY and CDR2 is SVGAGI. This CDR3 comprises 14 residues.

The chain uses TRBV2 and TRBJ2-3; 8 nucleotides line up with TRBD1. This CDR3 contains 18 residues. V lost 3 bases, J lost 2 bases, and 13 bases stayed unmatched. Germline V gene sequence: CDR1 SNHLY, CDR2 FYNNEI. CDR3 amino acids: CASSDLIEGQGYTDTQYF. The CDR3 nucleotides read TGTGCCAGCAGTGATTTAATCGAAGGACAGGGATACACAGATACGCAGTATTTT.

The V call is TRBV9, the J call TRBJ2-2, with D perhaps TRBD1 (6 bases). Trimming left V 0 bases short and J 4 bases short, with 13 bases between. The CDR3 loop spans 16 amino acids. CDR1 SGDLS and CDR2 YYNGEE come from the germline V gene. CDR3 DNA: TGTGCCAGCAGCGTAGGTGCGGGCAGGGGCACCGGGGAGCTGTTTTTT. As protein: CASSVGAGRGTGELFF. Filled out from reference TRBV9 and TRBJ2-2, the complete variable domain reads DSGVTQTPKHLITATGQRVTLRCSPRSGDLSVYWYQQSLDQGLQFLIQYYNGEERAKGNILERFSAQQFPDLHSELNLSSLELGDSALYFCASSVGAGRGTGELFFGEGSRLTVL.

V gene TRBV29-1 combines with J gene TRBJ2-6; D gene uncertain. This CDR3 has 16 amino acids. Trimming removed 1 base from V and 5 bases from J, with 15 bases in between. Germline CDR1 reads SQVTM; CDR2 reads ANQGSEA. Here the CDR3 DNA reads TGCAGCGTTGAAGCACAACTACAAAGTCGGGCCAACGTCCTGACTTTC. Protein product: CSVEAQLQSRANVLTF.

V and J are TRBV18 and TRBJ2-3; 7 bases fit TRBD2. J was trimmed by 0 bases and V by 6 bases; bases with no gene match: 6. The CDR3 contains 15 residues. Per the germline V gene, CDR1 is KGHSH and CDR2 is LQKENI. The CDR3 bases are TGTGCCAGCTCGCCTACTAGCGTAAGCACAGATACGCAGTATTTT. Translated, it gives CASSPTSVSTDTQYF.

The J gene is TRBJ2-1, the V gene TRBV19; 7 nucleotides align to TRBD2. The CDR3 consists of 15 residues. Trimming took 5 bases from V and 11 from J; bases not matched to a gene: 15. Per germline, CDR1 LNHDA and CDR2 SQIVND (reference sequence). The CDR3 is CASSLNQELAAKQFF. In DNA form, the CDR3 reads TGTGCCAGTAGTCTCAATCAAGAGCTAGCGGCTAAGCAGTTCTTC.

The CDR3 nucleotides are TGTGCCAGCAGCCGATCCGCGACTAGCGGGGGCTACAATGAGCAGTTCTTC. It codes for CASSRSATSGGYNEQFF. The rearrangement links TRBV7-3 to TRBJ2-1, with TRBD2 identical over 12 bases. Trimming cost V 5 bases and J 3 bases; bases outside gene matches: 8. Per germline, CDR1 SGHTA and CDR2 FQGTGA. CDR3 length: 17 amino acids.

The genes are TRBV4-1 and TRBJ2-5, with D uncertain. CDR3 length: 13 amino acids. V lost 5 bases and J lost 7, with 14 bases in between. Germline V gives CDR1 MGHRA, CDR2 YSYEKL. CDR3 in amino acids: CASSDSPEGTQYF. CDR3 DNA sequence: TGCGCCAGCAGCGATTCCCCCGAAGGGACCCAGTACTTC.

J is TRBJ2-7 and V is TRBV6-1; no clear D. Germline V lookup: CDR1 MNHNS, CDR2 SASEGT. Trimming shortened V by 0 bases and J by 6 bases, and 12 bases separated the two germline ends. CDR3 length equals 14 residues. The CDR3 DNA sequence: TGTGCCAGCAGTGAAGCGCTTCGGCAGGTCGAGCAGTACTTC. As protein: CASSEALRQVEQYF.

This sequence joins TRBV6-5 and TRBJ2-6, with D maybe TRBD2 (5 bases). The V gene lost 0 bases and the J gene lost 3 bases, with 9 bases spanning the gap. Germline V gives CDR1 MNHEY, CDR2 SVGAGI. The CDR3 totals 16 residues. The CDR3 DNA reads as TGTGCCAGCAGTTACTCTGGAGAGGGTGGGGCCAACGTCCTGACTTTC. Protein: CASSYSGEGGANVLTF.

This chain links TRBV11-2 with TRBJ2-5; D gene ambiguous. V was shortened by 3 bases and J by 4 bases, with 3 bases between the two germline ends. The CDR3 loop spans 11 amino acids. Germline V gene sequence: CDR1 SGHAT, CDR2 FQNNGV. The CDR3 region is CASSFGETQYF. As DNA, the CDR3 is TGTGCCAGCAGCTTTGGAGAGACCCAGTACTTC.

This clone was seen only once. The rearrangement joins TRBV7-9 to TRBJ1-3, with D unresolved. The CDR3 covers 14 residues. Germline assignment: CDR1 SEHNR and CDR2 FQNEAQ (reference sequence). V was cut by 1 base and J by 2 bases, with 6 bases left in between. The CDR3, as DNA: TGTGCCAGCAGCTTAGAGAGTACTGGAAACACCATATATTTT. Amino acids: CASSLESTGNTIYF.

The chain uses TRBV28 and TRBJ2-7; TRBD2 aligns across 8 bases. CDR1 is MDHEN, CDR2 SYDVKM, per germline. V gave up 3 bases and J gave up 5 bases; unmatched junction bases: 12. CDR3 size: 16 residues. The CDR3 reads CASSFTGPRGANEQYF. CDR3 DNA: TGTGCCAGCAGTTTCACGGGCCCGCGGGGGGCCAACGAGCAGTACTTC.

The chain links TRBV6-6 to TRBJ1-4, with 10 bases identical to TRBD1. The CDR3 runs to 15 residues. Looked up from germline, CDR1 is MNHNY and CDR2 is SVGAGI (reference sequence). V shed 0 bases and J 10 bases; nucleotides not matched to a gene: 5. CDR3 sequence (DNA): TGTGCCAGCAGTTACTCCGGGGACAGGGGAGGAAAACTGTTTTTT. Its protein product is CASSYSGDRGGKLFF.

This chain links TRBV5-4 with TRBJ2-3; D unresolved. CDR1 and CDR2 from the germline V gene are SGHNT and YYREEE (reference sequence). V shed 2 bases and J shed 3 bases, with 4 bases lying between them. The CDR3 contains 12 residues. CDR3 DNA sequence: TGTGCCAGCAGCTTAAAAACAGATACGCAGTATTTT. It specifies CASSLKTDTQYF.

The rearrangement joins TRBV6-6 to TRBJ1-4; D unresolved. The CDR3 runs 14 residues. Trimming pared 2 bases from V and 8 bases from J, leaving 12 bases between. Per the germline V gene, CDR1 is MNHNY and CDR2 is SVGAGI (reference sequence). This CDR3 is CASSYGRVGEKLFF. The CDR3 DNA sequence: TGTGCCAGCAGTTACGGGAGGGTAGGGGAAAAACTGTTTTTT.

The gene calls are TRBV5-1 and TRBJ2-5; D tentatively fits TRBD1 or TRBD2 (5 bases each). Trimming left V 3 bases short and J 4 bases short, with 13 bases between. CDR1 SGHRS and CDR2 YFSETQ come from the germline V gene. The CDR3 sequence is 14 residues long. The CDR3 region has the DNA TGCGCCAGCAGCTCGGGACGGATCGGAGAGACCCAGTACTTC. It is translated as CASSSGRIGETQYF.

The chain employs TRBV19 and TRBJ2-5; TRBD2 might be the D (6 bases). This CDR3 is built from 14 residues. The germline CDR1 and CDR2 sequences are LNHDA and SQIVND (reference sequence). V lost 6 bases and J lost 5, with 16 bases in between. CDR3 coding DNA: TGTGCCAGTAGCTCGAGGCGGGGTTTGGAGACCCAGTACTTC. This encodes CASSSRRGLETQYF. Using reference TRBV19 and TRBJ2-5 for the parts outside the CDR3, the full variable domain is DGGITQSPKYLFRKEGQNVTLSCEQNLNHDAMYWYRQDPGQGLRLIYYSQIVNDFQKGDIAEGYSVSREKKESFPLTVTSAQKNPTAFYLCASSSRRGLETQYFGPGTRLLVL.

This sequence joins TRBV19 and TRBJ2-1; D is perhaps TRBD2 (5 bases). The CDR3 covers 18 residues. In germline, CDR1 is LNHDA, CDR2 SQIVND (reference sequence). Between the trimmed V and J ends, which lost 3 bases and 0 bases, there was a span of 18 bases. Here the CDR3 DNA reads TGTGCCAGTAGTATTCACGTGGGAAGAGGGAGCTCCTACAATGAGCAGTTCTTC. This encodes CASSIHVGRGSSYNEQFF.